The 27 T cell receptor beta chains below were found in one sample sequenced in a study of monozygotic twins with cystic fibrosis. Repertoires were generated with immunoSEQ multiplex PCR, while TCRdb's copy carries only in-frame clones and drops some. The data contain approximately 17,000 clones, around 96% of them singletons. Sequences were obtained from blood. These receptors were obtained from a girl aged 2 to 9 with cystic fibrosis.

The V and J genes are TRBV7-8 and TRBJ1-6; D is unclear. CDR3 length equals 14 residues. The ends were cut back, 3 bases at V and 6 bases at J, with 9 bases in the middle. Germline lookup yields CDR1 SGHVS and CDR2 FQNEAQ. CDR3 coding DNA: TGTGCCAGCAGCTTTCAGGTTATTAATTCACCCCTCCACTTT. Residues: CASSFQVINSPLHF.

The chain uses TRBV28 and TRBJ2-7, with 9 bases identical to TRBD1. The CDR3 sequence is 15 residues long. The junction had 6 bases not matched to a gene; V was cut back by 4 bases and J by 2 bases. Germline CDR1 is MDHEN and CDR2 is SYDVKM. The CDR3 reads CASSSGQGTTYEQYF. The CDR3 nucleotides read TGTGCCAGCAGTTCCGGACAGGGGACTACCTACGAGCAGTACTTC.

The rearrangement uses TRBV11-3 and TRBJ2-6; D ambiguous. V was cut by 1 base and J by 0 bases, with 10 bases left in between. Germline V gene lookup returns CDR1 SGHNT and CDR2 YENEEA. This CDR3 region has 17 residues. The CDR3 protein is CASSLGAKSSGANVLTF. The DNA for the CDR3 is TGTGCCAGCAGCTTAGGGGCAAAGAGCTCTGGGGCCAACGTCCTGACTTTC. Variable domain in full (rest from reference TRBV11-3 and TRBJ2-6): EAGVVQSPRYKIIEKKQPVAFWCNPISGHNTLYWYLQNLGQGPELLIRYENEEAVDDSQLPKDRFSAERLKGVDSTLKIQPAELGDSAVYLCASSLGAKSSGANVLTFGAGSRLTVL.

The chain links TRBV9 to TRBJ2-3; no reliable D call. The length of the CDR3 is 13 residues. Trimming took 0 bases from V and 5 from J, leaving 7 bases between them. Germline CDR1 SGDLS, CDR2 YYNGEE. The DNA of the CDR3 is TGTGCCAGCAGCGTAGCTACCGGAGATACGCAGTATTTT. This codes for CASSVATGDTQYF.

This sequence joins TRBV25-1 and TRBJ1-6; 7 bases map to TRBD1. The CDR3 has 13 residues. From germline, CDR1 is MGHDK and CDR2 SYGVNS. V was clipped by 5 bases and J by 16 bases; unmatched bases: 11. The CDR3 nucleotides are TGTGCCAGCAGTTCGATCTTTGGACAGGAGCTCCACTTT. It encodes CASSSIFGQELHF.

This chain joins TRBV6-6 and TRBJ2-7, with TRBD1 as a possible D gene (6 bases). The germline V gene has CDR1 MNHNY and CDR2 SVGAGI (reference sequence). The CDR3 spans 14 residues. Trimming took 2 bases from V and 3 from J, leaving 11 bases between them. In nucleotides, the CDR3 is TGTGCCAGCAGTTACCCGGACAGAAGCTACGAGCAGTACTTC. Its translation is CASSYPDRSYEQYF.

This chain connects TRBV5-1 to TRBJ2-5; D possibly corresponds to TRBD2 (6 bases). CDR3 length: 15 residues. Trimming took 3 bases from V and 5 from J, leaving 17 bases between them. Looked up from germline, CDR1 is SGHRS and CDR2 is YFSETQ. Written as DNA, the CDR3 is TGCGCCAGCAGCTATTCGGGGGTACGAGGGGAGACCCAGTACTTC. Translated: CASSYSGVRGETQYF.

The chain joins TRBV30 to TRBJ2-7, with 15 bases aligning to TRBD2. With V trimmed by 3 bases and J by 2 bases, 17 bases remained unmatched. The CDR3 contains 20 residues. Germline loops: CDR1 GTSNPN, CDR2 SVGIG (reference sequence). CDR3 protein: CAWSGTRTSGGGLFAYEQYF. CDR3 coding DNA: TGTGCCTGGAGCGGGACCAGGACTAGCGGGGGGGGTCTTTTCGCCTACGAGCAGTACTTC. The full variable domain, with the rest looked up from reference TRBV30 and TRBJ2-7, is SQTIHQWPATLVQPVGSPLSLECTVEGTSNPNLYWYRQAAGRGLQLLFYSVGIGQISSEVPQNLSASRPQDRQFILSSKKLLLSDSGFYLCAWSGTRTSGGGLFAYEQYFGPGTRLTVT.

The CDR3 nucleotides read TGTGCCAGCAGGACTGGGACAGACTATGGCTACACCTTC. Its protein is CASRTGTDYGYTF. This chain connects TRBV6-5 to TRBJ1-2; 7 positions match TRBD1. V lost 6 bases and J lost 3; bases outside the gene matches: 4. The CDR3 is 13 residues long. Germline-derived CDR1 and CDR2 are MNHEY and SVGAGI.

This clone appeared once. The chain links TRBV28 to TRBJ1-1; D is unresolved. The CDR3 runs to 16 residues. V was clipped by 2 bases and J by 5 bases, with 18 bases between them. Germline lookup yields CDR1 MDHEN and CDR2 SYDVKM. The CDR3: CASSLTLANLGTEAFF. The CDR3 nucleotides read TGTGCCAGCAGTTTAACGTTGGCCAACTTAGGTACTGAAGCTTTCTTT.

This clone was detected only once. The chain links TRBV6-1 to TRBJ2-5; TRBD1 is a possible D gene (6 bases). This CDR3 is built from 16 residues. Trimming cost V 4 bases and J 5 bases, with 20 bases left between them. The germline V gene has CDR1 MNHNS and CDR2 SASEGT. CDR3 in DNA: TGTGCCAGCAGTGCTCCGGACAGACGAAACCCGGAGACCCAGTACTTC. Residues: CASSAPDRRNPETQYF.

The chain employs TRBV27 and TRBJ1-2; 9 nucleotides agree with TRBD1. The germline V gene encodes CDR1 MNHEY and CDR2 SMNVEV (reference sequence). The CDR3 is 17 amino acids. J gave up 8 bases and V 6 bases, and 19 bases lay outside the gene matches. The CDR3 region is CASRSQPLFGTGKGYTF. CDR3 bases: TGTGCCAGCAGAAGCCAACCCCTTTTCGGGACAGGGAAAGGCTACACCTTC.

The chain couples TRBV19 to TRBJ2-6; D is undetermined. V was pared by 7 bases and J by 0 bases, with 10 bases between. Germline CDR1 is LNHDA and CDR2 is SQIVND (reference sequence). CDR3 length equals 15 residues. The DNA for the CDR3 is TGTGCCAGTACCTTTGCGGTCTCTGGGGCCAACGTCCTGACTTTC. This codes for CASTFAVSGANVLTF.

This chain connects TRBV30 to TRBJ1-6; D is unclear. The V and J ends lost 5 bases and 2 bases respectively, with 10 bases between them. Germline V gene lookup returns CDR1 GTSNPN and CDR2 SVGIG (reference sequence). The CDR3 covers 14 residues. The CDR3 loop is CAWGPGTYNSPLHF. CDR3 in DNA: TGTGCCTGGGGACCGGGAACCTATAATTCACCCCTCCACTTT.

The rearrangement joins TRBV18 to TRBJ1-3; D is possibly TRBD1 (6 bases). The CDR3 length is 16 residues. Germline lookup yields CDR1 KGHSH and CDR2 LQKENI. Trimming left V 2 bases short and J 0 bases short, with 11 bases between. CDR3 sequence (DNA): TGTGCCAGCTCACCATGGGACACTGGCTCTGGAAACACCATATATTTT. It translates to CASSPWDTGSGNTIYF.

The chain couples TRBV6-1 to TRBJ2-7, with 7 bases identical to TRBD1. The germline CDR1 and CDR2 sequences are MNHNS and SASEGT. With 8 bases clipped from V and 3 bases from J, the junction kept 1 base outside the gene matches. The CDR3 is 11 residues long. CDR3 amino acids: CASRDSYEQYF. The CDR3 nucleotides are TGTGCCAGCCGGGACAGCTACGAGCAGTACTTC.

The rearrangement links TRBV19 to TRBJ2-6; 8 nucleotides line up with TRBD1. This CDR3 has 15 residues. The J segment lost 2 bases and the V segment lost 5 bases, leaving 2 bases of the junction unmatched. CDR1 and CDR2 (germline): LNHDA, SQIVND (reference sequence). CDR3 sequence: CASSQGAAGANVLTF. In DNA form, the CDR3 reads TGTGCCAGTAGTCAGGGGGCGGCTGGGGCCAACGTCCTGACTTTC.

The chain recombines TRBV14 with TRBJ2-7; no clear D gene. This CDR3 region has 13 residues. Germline values: CDR1 SGHDN, CDR2 FVKESK. Deletions cut 0 bases from V and 11 bases from J, with 14 bases between. CDR3 protein: CASSQDQKGKKYF. In DNA form, the CDR3 reads TGTGCCAGCAGCCAAGATCAAAAAGGGAAGAAGTACTTC.

This chain joins TRBV25-1 and TRBJ1-2; D call uncertain. With 6 bases removed from V and 0 bases from J, the gap between germline ends came to 5 bases. The CDR3 has 12 amino acids. The germline V gene encodes CDR1 MGHDK and CDR2 SYGVNS. CDR3 DNA sequence: TGTGCCAGCAGCTGGGCTAACTATGGCTACACCTTC. Amino acid sequence: CASSWANYGYTF.

The chain carries TRBV4-3 and TRBJ2-3, with TRBD2 identical over 15 bases. Germline V gene lookup returns CDR1 LGHNA and CDR2 YSLEER. Germline trimming cut 4 bases from V and 1 base from J; bases unmatched to any gene: 3. CDR3 size: 17 residues. The CDR3 reads CASSRRTSGGGTDTQYF. CDR3 DNA: TGCGCCAGCAGCCGCCGGACTAGCGGGGGGGGCACAGATACGCAGTATTTT.

The V call is TRBV5-6, the J call TRBJ2-1, with a possible D match to TRBD2 (6 bases). V lost 4 bases, J lost 4 bases, and 9 bases lay in between. The CDR3 runs 13 residues. In germline, CDR1 is SGHDT, CDR2 YYEEEE. CDR3 DNA sequence: TGTGCCAGCAGCGGCGGGACGTACAATGAGCAGTTCTTC. Translating it yields CASSGGTYNEQFF.

This rearrangement joins TRBV7-2 to TRBJ2-1; 16 nucleotides line up with TRBD2. Germline CDR1 reads SGHTA; CDR2 reads FQGNSA. The CDR3 has 19 amino acids. The trim removed 5 bases at V and 4 bases at J, leaving 11 bases unmatched. CDR3 sequence: CASSGGTSGGAPVYNEQFF. The CDR3 DNA sequence: TGTGCCAGCAGCGGCGGGACTAGCGGGGGGGCCCCCGTTTACAATGAGCAGTTCTTC.

As concerns this clone: The sample holds other DNA sequences that translate to the same CDR3. The rearrangement links TRBV5-6 to TRBJ1-5; D unclear. CDR1 is SGHDT and CDR2 is YYEEEE in the germline V gene. The CDR3 totals 13 residues. The ends were cut back, 0 bases at V and 3 bases at J, with 4 bases in the middle. CDR3 sequence reads: CASSLGNNQPQHF. DNA for the CDR3: TGTGCCAGCAGCTTGGGCAACAATCAGCCCCAGCATTTT.

The CDR3 DNA sequence: TGCGCCAGCAGTGGATGGCTTCGAGACGGGGGGAATACTGAAGCTTTCTTT. Translating gives CASSGWLRDGGNTEAFF. The chain links TRBV10-2 to TRBJ1-1; a possible D gene is TRBD1 (5 bases). The CDR3 loop spans 17 amino acids. CDR1 and CDR2 from the germline V gene are WSHSY and SAAADI. V lost 4 bases and J 5 bases, leaving 23 bases between the germline ends.

The chain is built from TRBV29-1 and TRBJ2-6, with a weak D call TRBD2 (5 bases). The germline CDR1 and CDR2 sequences are SQVTM and ANQGSEA. V was shortened by 5 bases and J by 1 base, with 15 bases between the two germline ends. This CDR3 spans 16 amino acids. The CDR3 DNA reads TGCAGCGTTTCGACTACCCCCCAATCTGGGGCCAACGTCCTGACTTTC. This sequence encodes CSVSTTPQSGANVLTF.

This clone was seen a handful of times. CDR3: CASSPRTGYGNTIYF. The CDR3 DNA follows: TGCGCCAGCAGCCCACGGACAGGGTACGGAAACACCATATATTTT. The chain recombines TRBV5-1 with TRBJ1-3, with 8 nucleotides matching TRBD1. Germline trimming cut 4 bases from V and 4 bases from J; bases unmatched to any gene: 7. The CDR3 contains 15 residues. The germline gives CDR1 SGHRS, CDR2 YFSETQ.

The chain combines TRBV7-9 with TRBJ1-1, with a weak D call TRBD1 (5 bases). CDR1 and CDR2 (germline): SEHNR, FQNEAQ (reference sequence). CDR3 size: 15 residues. V lost 5 bases, J lost 0 bases, and 13 bases lay in between. CDR3 nucleotide sequence: TGTGCCAGCAGCATCCTCAGGGTAGTGAACACTGAAGCTTTCTTT. It encodes CASSILRVVNTEAFF.